The present entry profiles one T cell receptor (beta chain) with its context. Its antigen is unknown. The data originate from a study of cytomegalovirus exposure and HLA in healthy donors. Study-level points and caveats: Reports credit the classifier with highly specific, highly sensitive diagnosis of cytomegalovirus status. The study put under 200 TCR beta chains on its list as cytomegalovirus-associated.

The primer mix had 60 Vbeta and 13 Jbeta primers. Assay used: immunoSEQ multiplex PCR; TCRdb lists only in-frame clones, some missing. The sample lists 150,000 to 200,000 clones; roughly 77% were seen once. The CDR3 consists of 10 residues. Germline loops: CDR1 DFQATT, CDR2 SNEGSKA (reference sequence). The receptor was derived from a woman aged 45 to 65 in good health and CMV-seronegative. The J gene is TRBJ1-2, the V gene TRBV20-1; a possible D gene is TRBD1 (6 bases). The sequenced sample consisted of PBMCs. CDR3 DNA: TGCAGCAACAGGGCCTATGGCTACACCTTC. This gives the protein CSNRAYGYTF.